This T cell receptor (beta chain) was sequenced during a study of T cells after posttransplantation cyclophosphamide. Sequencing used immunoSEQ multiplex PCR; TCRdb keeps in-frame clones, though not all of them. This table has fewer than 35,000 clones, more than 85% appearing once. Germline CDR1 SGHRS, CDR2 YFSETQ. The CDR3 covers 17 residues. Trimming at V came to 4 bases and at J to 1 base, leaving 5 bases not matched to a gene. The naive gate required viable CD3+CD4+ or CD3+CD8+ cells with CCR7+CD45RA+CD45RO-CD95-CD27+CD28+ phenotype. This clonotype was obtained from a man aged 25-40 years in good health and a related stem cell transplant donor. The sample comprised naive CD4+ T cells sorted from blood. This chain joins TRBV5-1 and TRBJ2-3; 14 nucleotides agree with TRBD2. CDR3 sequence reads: CASSPGLAGVGTDTQYF. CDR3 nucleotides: TGCGCCAGCAGCCCGGGACTAGCGGGGGTGGGCACAGATACGCAGTATTTT.